This T cell receptor (beta chain) emerged from a study of response to subunit inactivated influenza vaccine. Study findings and constraints: Each seasonal flu vaccination may recruit only limited new T cells, authors suggested.

TCRdb ran MiXCR on the RT-PCR reads and lists one entry per CDR3 protein. The data contain more than 700,000 distinct CDR3 sequences, about 20% of them seen just once; the ten biggest clones take up roughly 10%. Regarding this clonotype: Its target is not known. The DNA is left out, because the CDR3 cannot be placed on it with certainty; the CDR3 is given as TCRdb lists it.

From its first to its last residue, the CDR3 has 22 amino acids. This sequence joins TRBV7-5 and TRBJ2-7; the D call TRBD2 from the table was never checked on the DNA. TRBV7-5 is given as a pseudogene. This TCR was recovered from a man aged 45-65 years who received an inactivated influenza vaccine. The starting material was PBMCs from blood, obtained less than 6 days after vaccination. CDR3: CISVPEATIPGTSGRASREQYF.